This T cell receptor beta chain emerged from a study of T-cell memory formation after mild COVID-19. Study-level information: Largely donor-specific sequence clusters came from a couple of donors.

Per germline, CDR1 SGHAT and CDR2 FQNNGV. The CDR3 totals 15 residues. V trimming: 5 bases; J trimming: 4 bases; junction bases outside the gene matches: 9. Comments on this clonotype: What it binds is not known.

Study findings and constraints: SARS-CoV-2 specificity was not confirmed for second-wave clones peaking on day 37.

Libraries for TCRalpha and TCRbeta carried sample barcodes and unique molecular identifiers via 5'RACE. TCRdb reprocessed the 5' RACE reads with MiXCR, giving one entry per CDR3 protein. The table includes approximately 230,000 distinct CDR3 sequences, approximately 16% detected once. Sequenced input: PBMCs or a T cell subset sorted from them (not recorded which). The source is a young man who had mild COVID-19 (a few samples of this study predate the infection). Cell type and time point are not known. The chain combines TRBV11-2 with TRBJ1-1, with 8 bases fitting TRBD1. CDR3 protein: CASSKQGAGGTEAFF. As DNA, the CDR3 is TGTGCCAGCAGCAAGCAGGGGGCCGGGGGCACTGAAGCTTTCTTT.